Presented here are 32 T cell receptor beta chains from one specimen sequenced in a study of CD8 T cells in Susac syndrome. With random hexamers, roughly 0.45 to 1 ug RNA was reverse transcribed. TCRdb passed the immunoSEQ multiplex PCR reads through MiXCR, listing each CDR3 protein once. The repertoire has approximately 120,000 distinct CDR3 sequences, more than 80% of them found once; the top ten carry around 0.3%. The sequencing sample was made of CD8+ T cells from PBMCs. The receptors were gathered from a human donor with multiple sclerosis.

V is TRBV20-1 and J is TRBJ2-1, with a possible D match to TRBD2 (6 bases). The germline CDR1 and CDR2 sequences are DFQATT and SNEGSKA (reference sequence). V was pared by 1 base and J by 2 bases, with 12 bases between. This CDR3 region has 15 residues. The CDR3: CSARVAEGTYNEQFF. CDR3 DNA sequence: TGCAGTGCTAGAGTTGCGGAGGGAACCTACAATGAGCAGTTCTTC.

V usage is TRBV2 and J usage is TRBJ2-3, with D possibly TRBD2 on 5 matching bases. The CDR3 has 20 amino acids. Germline assignment: CDR1 SNHLY and CDR2 FYNNEI. Trimming shortened V by 1 base and J by 0 bases, and 23 bases separated the two germline ends. For the CDR3, the DNA is TGTGCCAGCAGTGAAGTTATCTCCCCTAGCCGTGTTTCTAGCACAGATACGCAGTATTTT. Its protein is CASSEVISPSRVSSTDTQYF.

In this sample, this clonotype turned up once. The rearrangement links TRBV5-6 to TRBJ2-1; D is perhaps TRBD1 or TRBD2 (5 bases each). V shed 4 bases and J shed 8 bases, with 19 bases lying between them. The CDR3 consists of 15 residues. Germline CDR1 SGHDT, CDR2 YYEEEE. CDR3 loop: CASSLPGTRDDEQFF. The CDR3 DNA follows: TGTGCCAGCAGCCTGCCCGGGACCCGAGACGATGAGCAGTTCTTC.

V gene TRBV3-1 combines with J gene TRBJ1-3; no reliable D call. V lost 0 bases and J 0 bases, leaving 9 bases between the germline ends. Germline CDR1 LGHDT, CDR2 YNNKEL (reference sequence). The CDR3 length is 16 residues. The CDR3 here is CASSQDKRSSGNTIYF. DNA of the CDR3: TGTGCCAGCAGCCAAGATAAGCGGAGCTCTGGAAACACCATATATTTT.

The rearrangement links TRBV9 to TRBJ1-1; 8 positions agree with TRBD1. The CDR3 consists of 14 residues. Germline V lookup: CDR1 SGDLS, CDR2 YYNGEE. V lost 1 base, J lost 1 base, and 0 bases stayed unmatched. As DNA, the CDR3 is TGTGCCAGCAGCGTACAGGGGGCGAACACTGAAGCTTTCTTT. Translating gives CASSVQGANTEAFF.

For the CDR3, the DNA is TGTGCCAGCAGCGTCGAAAGACGGGTCGGGGAGCTGTTTTTT. Its protein product is CASSVERRVGELFF. The J gene is TRBJ2-2, the V gene TRBV9; D is uncertain. Germline CDR1 SGDLS, CDR2 YYNGEE. V dropped 2 bases and J dropped 7 bases, with 12 bases sitting between them. The CDR3 runs to 14 residues.

The chain employs TRBV7-2 and TRBJ1-1; D gene ambiguous. CDR3 length: 14 residues. With 2 bases removed from V and 4 bases from J, the gap between germline ends came to 11 bases. In germline, CDR1 is SGHTA, CDR2 FQGNSA. DNA of the CDR3: TGTGCCAGCAGCTTAAAGGGTTGGGGCACTGAAGCTTTCTTT. Translated: CASSLKGWGTEAFF.

V is TRBV29-1 and J is TRBJ2-7; 10 bases are shared with TRBD2. V was clipped by 3 bases and J by 3 bases; unmatched bases: 5. CDR1 and CDR2 from the germline V gene are SQVTM and ANQGSEA. CDR3 size: 14 residues. CDR3 nucleotide sequence: TGCAGCGTTGATAGCGGGGGGAGCCACTACGAGCAGTACTTC. Translating it yields CSVDSGGSHYEQYF.

J is TRBJ1-5 and V is TRBV7-2; 8 positions match TRBD1. Germline CDR1 reads SGHTA; CDR2 reads FQGNSA. The length of the CDR3 is 14 residues. V shed 5 bases, J shed 4 bases, and the junction held 4 bases outside the gene matches. The CDR3 here is CASSDRTGNQPQHF. CDR3 DNA: TGTGCCAGCAGCGACCGGACAGGGAATCAGCCCCAGCATTTT.

V gene TRBV2 combines with J gene TRBJ2-2; 7 nucleotides line up with TRBD1. The V segment lost 6 bases and the J segment 4 bases; nucleotides outside the gene matches: 8. The CDR3 length is 15 residues. CDR1 and CDR2 from the germline V gene are SNHLY and FYNNEI. The CDR3 bases are TGTGCCAGCAGGTTCCAGGACAGGCTCACCGGGGAGCTGTTTTTT. This codes for CASRFQDRLTGELFF.

J is TRBJ1-2 and V is TRBV12-3 or TRBV12-4; 7 nucleotides agree with TRBD1. Trimming at V came to 6 bases and at J to 0 bases, leaving 7 bases not matched to a gene. This CDR3 contains 15 residues. In nucleotides, the CDR3 is TGTGCCAGCAGGCCGGACAGGTTGGCTAACTATGGCTACACCTTC. Protein product: CASRPDRLANYGYTF.

The genes are TRBV15 and TRBJ2-5; TRBD1 aligns across 9 bases. CDR1 is LNHNV and CDR2 is YYDKDF in the germline V gene (reference sequence). The J segment lost 5 bases and the V segment lost 2 bases, leaving 6 bases of the junction unmatched. The CDR3 is made up of 15 amino acids. The CDR3, as DNA: TGTGCCACCAGCAGAAAGGGACAGGGAATGGAGACCCAGTACTTC. Residues: CATSRKGQGMETQYF. Combining the CDR3 with reference TRBV15 and TRBJ2-5 gives the whole variable domain DAMVIQNPRYQVTQFGKPVTLSCSQTLNHNVMYWYQQKSSQAPKLLFHYYDKDFNNEADTPDNFQSRRPNTSFCFLDIRSPGLGDTAMYLCATSRKGQGMETQYFGPGTRLLVL.

The CDR3 coding sequence is TGCAGCGTTGTTAGACTTACGGGTACGGGACAGGGGGCAGAAGTGTATGGCTACACCTTC. Protein: CSVVRLTGTGQGAEVYGYTF. The chain couples TRBV29-1 to TRBJ1-2; 12 positions agree with TRBD1. The V gene's germline CDR1 is SQVTM and CDR2 ANQGSEA. The junction had 23 bases not matched to a gene; V was cut back by 4 bases and J by 5 bases. This CDR3 comprises 20 residues. Full variable domain (remainder filled in from reference TRBV29-1 and TRBJ1-2): SAVISQKPSRDICQRGTSLTIQCQVDSQVTMMFWYRQQPGQSLTLIATANQGSEATYESGFVIDKFPISRPNLTFSTLTVSNMSPEDSSIYLCSVVRLTGTGQGAEVYGYTFGSGTRLTVV.

DNA of the CDR3: TGCGCCAGCAGCCAAGTTTCCGTGGACATTCATGGCTACACCTTC. It specifies CASSQVSVDIHGYTF. The genes are TRBV4-1 and TRBJ1-2; maybe TRBD1 (5 bases). Between the trimmed V and J ends, which lost 1 base and 6 bases, there was a span of 15 bases. The CDR3 sequence is 15 residues long. From germline, CDR1 is MGHRA and CDR2 YSYEKL.

V gene TRBV5-1 combines with J gene TRBJ2-3; D call uncertain. This CDR3 has 12 amino acids. From germline, CDR1 is SGHRS and CDR2 YFSETQ. Between the trimmed V and J ends, which lost 4 bases and 1 base, there was a span of 4 bases. The CDR3 nucleotides are TGCGCCAGCAGCACGGGCACAGATACGCAGTATTTT. It is translated as CASSTGTDTQYF.

This chain connects TRBV7-9 to TRBJ2-7; TRBD1 matches 8 bases. J lost 4 bases, V lost 3 bases, and 5 bases had no gene match. The CDR3 contains 14 residues. The germline gives CDR1 SEHNR, CDR2 FQNEAQ (reference sequence). CDR3 amino acids: CASSFSGQDYEQYF. The DNA of the CDR3 is TGTGCCAGCAGCTTTTCGGGACAGGATTACGAGCAGTACTTC.

The chain couples TRBV21-1 to TRBJ2-3; the table gives TRBD2 as D, unverified against the DNA. TRBV21-1 is a pseudogene segment. The CDR3 loop spans 17 amino acids. This CDR3 is CASSKAQREGGTDTQYF. In DNA form, the CDR3 reads TGTGCCAGCAGCAAAGCCCAGCGGGAAGGCGGCACAGATACGCAGTATTTT.

This chain links TRBV15 with TRBJ2-5; TRBD2 aligns across 9 bases. V lost 3 bases and J lost 5; bases outside the gene matches: 7. Germline assignment: CDR1 LNHNV and CDR2 YYDKDF (reference sequence). The CDR3 spans 15 residues. The CDR3 DNA reads as TGTGCCACCAGCAGGGGGGCTAGCGGGGCGGAGACCCAGTACTTC. Translated, it gives CATSRGASGAETQYF.

This sequence joins TRBV29-1 and TRBJ2-4, with 8 bases that match TRBD1. The CDR3 has 14 residues. Per the germline V gene, CDR1 is SQVTM and CDR2 is ANQGSEA. After removal of 3 bases from V and 3 bases from J, the junction contained 4 bases not matched to a gene. The CDR3 DNA sequence: TGCAGCGTTGATCAGGGGGCTTTCAAAAACATTCAGTACTTC. Translated: CSVDQGAFKNIQYF.

About this clonotype itself: A much larger clonotype is one base distant, so this may be a read error. The V call is TRBV7-9, the J call TRBJ2-7; no clear D gene. Per the germline V gene, CDR1 is SEHNR and CDR2 is FQNEAQ (reference sequence). The CDR3 totals 11 residues. The ends were cut back, 6 bases at V and 0 bases at J, with 3 bases in the middle. The CDR3: CASSTSYEQYF. For the CDR3, the DNA is TGTGCCAGCAGTACCTCCTACGAGCAGTACTTC.

J is TRBJ2-5 and V is TRBV15; TRBD1 matches at 7 bases. CDR1 LNHNV and CDR2 YYDKDF come from the germline V gene (reference sequence). The CDR3 contains 14 residues. J lost 1 base, V lost 4 bases, and 3 bases had no gene match. The CDR3 reads CATSTPGGQETQYF. CDR3 bases: TGTGCCACCAGCACACCAGGGGGCCAAGAGACCCAGTACTTC.

The genes are TRBV7-9 and TRBJ2-1; TRBD2 matches 12 bases. CDR1 SEHNR and CDR2 FQNEAQ come from the germline V gene (reference sequence). The junction had 17 bases not matched to a gene; V was cut back by 4 bases and J by 10 bases. The CDR3 sequence is 18 residues long. CDR3 in DNA: TGTGCCAGCAGCTCCCCTCCCCCCTCTAGCGGGAGGGCTTGGGAGCAGTTCTTC. The encoded protein is CASSSPPPSSGRAWEQFF. Filled out from reference TRBV7-9 and TRBJ2-1, the complete variable domain reads DTGVSQNPRHKITKRGQNVTFRCDPISEHNRLYWYRQTLGQGPEFLTYFQNEAQLEKSRLLSDRFSAERPKGSFSTLEIQRTEQGDSAMYLCASSSPPPSSGRAWEQFFGPGTRLTVL.

This chain joins TRBV12-3 or TRBV12-4 and TRBJ2-1, with 10 positions matching TRBD2. The CDR3 extends over 15 amino acids. V shed 2 bases, J shed 8 bases, and the junction held 6 bases outside the gene matches. The CDR3 loop is CASSLQASGSDEQFF. As DNA, the CDR3 is TGTGCCAGCAGTTTACAGGCTAGCGGGAGTGATGAGCAGTTCTTC.

Written as DNA, the CDR3 is TGCAGTGCTAGAGATGGACAGGGGGGCTATGGCTACACCTTC. Translated, it gives CSARDGQGGYGYTF. The chain is built from TRBV20-1 and TRBJ1-2; 10 bases are a match to TRBD1. Germline lookup yields CDR1 DFQATT and CDR2 SNEGSKA (reference sequence). The CDR3 length is 14 residues. Losses at the gene ends were 0 bases for V and 4 bases for J; bases not matched to a gene: 2.

The gene calls are TRBV27 and TRBJ2-4; the D gene is possibly TRBD1 (6 bases). V was pared by 4 bases and J by 9 bases, with 16 bases between. Germline V CDR1 and CDR2: MNHEY, SMNVEV (reference sequence). The CDR3 has 14 residues. CDR3 nucleotide sequence: TGTGCCAGCAGTTCGACTCCCAAGGGGGTCATTCAGTACTTC. Translation: CASSSTPKGVIQYF.

The rearrangement uses TRBV5-1 and TRBJ1-2; TRBD1 might be the D (5 bases). The CDR3 covers 15 residues. The germline V and J ends were trimmed by 0 bases and 7 bases, with 16 bases remaining between them. Germline values: CDR1 SGHRS, CDR2 YFSETQ. As DNA, the CDR3 is TGCGCCAGCAGCTTGGGACCCGAGACAGCCAGTGGCTACACCTTC. Encoded protein: CASSLGPETASGYTF.

This chain joins TRBV9 and TRBJ2-1; a weak D match, TRBD2 (6 bases). Looked up from germline, CDR1 is SGDLS and CDR2 is YYNGEE. The CDR3 is 16 residues long. The ends were cut back, 4 bases at V and 0 bases at J, with 14 bases in the middle. In nucleotides, the CDR3 is TGTGCCAGCAGCACCAAAGGAGGGAGCTCCTACAATGAGCAGTTCTTC. Its protein is CASSTKGGSSYNEQFF.

The chain recombines TRBV7-2 with TRBJ1-5; tentative D call: TRBD1 (5 bases). This CDR3 is built from 17 residues. In germline, CDR1 is SGHTA, CDR2 FQGNSA. The V end lost 5 bases, the J end lost 5 bases, and 22 bases lay between the germline ends. The chain's CDR3 is CASSPPRRGGGDQPQHF. As DNA, the CDR3 is TGTGCCAGCAGCCCCCCCCGTCGGGGCGGGGGGGATCAGCCCCAGCATTTT.

The V gene is TRBV5-1, the J gene TRBJ1-1; D gene uncertain. Trimming shortened V by 0 bases and J by 11 bases, and 8 bases separated the two germline ends. Germline CDR1 is SGHRS and CDR2 is YFSETQ. The CDR3 covers 11 residues. The CDR3: CASSLGGLAFF. CDR3 in DNA: TGCGCCAGCAGCTTGGGGGGTTTGGCTTTCTTT. Filled out from reference TRBV5-1 and TRBJ1-1, the complete variable domain reads KAGVTQTPRYLIKTRGQQVTLSCSPISGHRSVSWYQQTPGQGLQFLFEYFSETQRNKGNFPGRFSGRQFSNSRSEMNVSTLELGDSALYLCASSLGGLAFFGQGTRLTVV.

The rearrangement links TRBV9 to TRBJ2-2; D not resolved. The germline CDR1 and CDR2 sequences are SGDLS and YYNGEE. The CDR3 is 14 residues long. V dropped 4 bases and J dropped 7 bases, with 14 bases sitting between them. The CDR3 DNA follows: TGTGCCAGCAGCCAGGCAGGAAAAGGCGGGGAGCTGTTTTTT. Amino acid sequence: CASSQAGKGGELFF.

This clonotype showed up just once. This CDR3 is CASSEYRSDGYTF. For the CDR3, the DNA is TGTGCCAGCAGTGAGTACAGGTCGGATGGCTACACCTTC. This chain connects TRBV25-1 to TRBJ1-2, with a tentative D call TRBD1 (5 bases). Germline loops: CDR1 MGHDK, CDR2 SYGVNS. The CDR3 runs to 13 residues. Trimming took 3 bases from V and 6 from J, leaving 11 bases between them.

This clonotype was counted a single time. The chain recombines TRBV4-1 with TRBJ1-1; 7 nucleotides line up with TRBD1. The V segment lost 4 bases and the J segment 1 base; nucleotides outside the gene matches: 15. The CDR3 is made up of 18 amino acids. CDR1 is MGHRA, CDR2 YSYEKL, per germline. The CDR3 coding sequence is TGCGCCAGCAGCCCCCGGGAGGGGGCGACTTGGGGGAACACTGAAGCTTTCTTT. The encoded protein is CASSPREGATWGNTEAFF.